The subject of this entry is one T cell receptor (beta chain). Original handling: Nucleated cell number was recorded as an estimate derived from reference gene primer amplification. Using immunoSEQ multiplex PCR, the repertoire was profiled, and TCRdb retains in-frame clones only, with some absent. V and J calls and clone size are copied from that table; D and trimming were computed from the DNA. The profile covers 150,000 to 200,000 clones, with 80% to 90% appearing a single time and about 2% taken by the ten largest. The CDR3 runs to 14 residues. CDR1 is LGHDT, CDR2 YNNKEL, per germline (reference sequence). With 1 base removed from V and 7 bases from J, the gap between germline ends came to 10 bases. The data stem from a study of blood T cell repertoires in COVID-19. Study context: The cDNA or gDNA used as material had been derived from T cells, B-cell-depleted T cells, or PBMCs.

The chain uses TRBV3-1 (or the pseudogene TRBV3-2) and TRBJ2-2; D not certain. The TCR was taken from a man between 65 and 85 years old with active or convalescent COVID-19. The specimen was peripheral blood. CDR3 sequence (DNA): TGTGCCAGCAGCCAAGGGTACACAAACGGGGAGCTGTTTTTT. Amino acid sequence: CASSQGYTNGELFF.